Following are 16 T cell receptor beta chains from one sample sequenced in a study of blood T cells in healthy people across ages. Together with a sample-barcoded 5' primer, a J-beta primer mix was included in a second PCR lasting about 6 to 11 cycles. TCRdb re-derived calls from the 5' RACE reads in MiXCR, one entry per CDR3 protein. The table has about 670,000 distinct CDR3 sequences, less than 45% seen once; the top ten hold about 30%. The material sequenced was blood. The receptors were sampled from an elderly man in good health.

As concerns this clonotype: One base away lies a much larger clone, so this may be a sequencing read error. This rearrangement joins TRBV7-2 to TRBJ2-5; perhaps TRBD1 as D (5 bases). Germline assignment: CDR1 SGHTA and CDR2 FQGNSA. V lost 1 base and J 3 bases, leaving 6 bases between the germline ends. CDR3 length equals 13 residues. Here the CDR3 DNA reads TGTGCCAGCAGCTTAGGGACAAAAGAGACCCAGTACTTC. It yields the protein CASSLGTKETQYF.

This clonotype was observed a few times. V is TRBV5-1 and J is TRBJ2-1, with D perhaps TRBD1 (6 bases). With 2 bases removed from V and 4 bases from J, the gap between germline ends came to 10 bases. CDR3 length: 14 amino acids. Germline V CDR1 and CDR2: SGHRS, YFSETQ. CDR3 DNA: TGCGCCAGCAGCTTAATAGGACAGTACAATGAGCAGTTCTTC. It encodes CASSLIGQYNEQFF. The complete variable domain, with remaining parts taken from reference TRBV5-1 and TRBJ2-1, reads KAGVTQTPRYLIKTRGQQVTLSCSPISGHRSVSWYQQTPGQGLQFLFEYFSETQRNKGNFPGRFSGRQFSNSRSEMNVSTLELGDSALYLCASSLIGQYNEQFFGPGTRLTVL.

The gene calls are TRBV6-2 or TRBV6-3 and TRBJ2-4; no definite D call. The J call may be mistaken, given a closer DNA end match to TRBJ2-7. This CDR3 contains 13 residues. The V gene's germline CDR1 is MNHEY and CDR2 SVGEGT. CDR3 bases: TGTGCCAGCAGCTACAGCAGGCGGTACGAGCAGTACTTC. As protein: CASSYSRRYEQYF.

V is TRBV19 and J is TRBJ2-5; 8 bases fit TRBD1. The end of the DNA fits TRBJ2-7 better, so the J call may be wrong. CDR1 is LNHDA and CDR2 is SQIVND in the germline V gene (reference sequence). This CDR3 is built from 17 residues. CDR3 residues: CASRPGQGRGNYDEQYF. In DNA form, the CDR3 reads TGTGCCAGTAGACCCGGACAGGGACGGGGGAACTACGACGAGCAGTACTTC.

This clonotype was counted only a few times. The chain has TRBV20-1 and TRBJ2-3; D perhaps matches TRBD1 (5 bases). Germline lookup yields CDR1 DFQATT and CDR2 SNEGSKA (reference sequence). This CDR3 is built from 14 residues. V was pared by 5 bases and J by 0 bases, with 12 bases between. The CDR3 DNA follows: TGCAGTGCTTTAGACAGTTCTAGCACAGATACGCAGTATTTT. Translating it yields CSALDSSSTDTQYF.

V gene TRBV2 combines with J gene TRBJ2-1, with 7 bases identical to TRBD2. Trimming took 5 bases from V and 4 from J; bases not matched to a gene: 8. Per the germline V gene, CDR1 is SNHLY and CDR2 is FYNNEI. The CDR3 runs to 15 residues. CDR3 protein: CASSWESGGYNEQFF. CDR3 in DNA: TGTGCCAGCAGTTGGGAGTCGGGGGGATACAATGAGCAGTTCTTC. The whole variable domain, filled in from reference TRBV2 and TRBJ2-1, reads EPEVTQTPSHQVTQMGQEVILRCVPISNHLYFYWYRQILGQKVEFLVSFYNNEISEKSEIFDDQFSVERPDGSNFTLKIRSTKLEDSAMYFCASSWESGGYNEQFFGPGTRLTVL.

This clonotype came up a few times. J is TRBJ1-6 and V is TRBV4-2; possibly TRBD1 for D (5 bases). V was pared by 0 bases and J by 4 bases, with 7 bases between. CDR1 is LGHNA, CDR2 YNFKEQ, per germline. The CDR3 totals 15 residues. DNA for the CDR3: TGTGCCAGCAGCCAAGAAGGGACGTATAATTCACCCCTCCACTTT. Its translation is CASSQEGTYNSPLHF.

In this sample, this clonotype turned up a few times. V usage is TRBV6-2 or TRBV6-3 and J usage is TRBJ2-5; 8 bases are shared with TRBD2. Per the germline V gene, CDR1 is MNHEY and CDR2 is SVGEGT. CDR3 length: 15 amino acids. The ends lost 2 bases at V and 4 bases at J; junction bases unmatched: 6. CDR3 DNA sequence: TGTGCCAGCAGTTACGCCGGGGGGGCCGGAGAGACCCAGTACTTC. Protein sequence: CASSYAGGAGETQYF.

This sequence joins TRBV6-5 and TRBJ1-2; D unclear. This CDR3 has 14 amino acids. The V gene's germline CDR1 is MNHEY and CDR2 SVGAGI. V lost 7 bases to trimming and J lost 8 bases, with 20 bases between them. CDR3 coding DNA: TGTGCCAGCACCACCCTGGCCGGGTTAGGCGGCTACACCTTC. As protein: CASTTLAGLGGYTF.

This chain connects TRBV7-2 to TRBJ2-7; 7 positions agree with TRBD2. After removal of 0 bases from V and 6 bases from J, the junction contained 11 bases not matched to a gene. This CDR3 is 16 amino acids long. Germline CDR1 and CDR2: SGHTA and FQGNSA. In nucleotides, the CDR3 is TGTGCCAGCAGCTTAGCGCGTGGCGGGAGTGATGGCGAGCAGTACTTC. Its translation is CASSLARGGSDGEQYF.

The chain uses TRBV10-1 and TRBJ2-5; D is ambiguous. Trimming removed 6 bases from V and 2 bases from J, with 10 bases in between. This CDR3 has 13 residues. Germline V gives CDR1 WNHNN, CDR2 SYGVQD (reference sequence). The CDR3 loop reads CASSGRRQETQYF. The CDR3 bases are TGCGCCAGCAGCGGACGAAGACAAGAGACCCAGTACTTC.

In the case of this clonotype: A single base separates this from a much larger clone, so it may be a read error. The CDR3 DNA sequence: TGTGCCAGCAGTGGGAGTTATCGGGAGACCCAGTACTTC. The encoded protein is CASSGSYRETQYF. The chain joins TRBV10-3 to TRBJ2-5, with a tentative D call TRBD2 (5 bases). Germline assignment: CDR1 ENHRY and CDR2 SYGVKD. The CDR3 runs to 13 residues.

CDR3 sequence reads: CASSPADQGTQYF. The CDR3 DNA reads TGTGCCAGCTCGCCAGCAGATCAGGGGACCCAGTACTTC. The chain joins TRBV18 to TRBJ2-5, with a weak D call TRBD1 (5 bases). The germline CDR1 and CDR2 sequences are KGHSH and LQKENI. CDR3 length equals 13 residues. With 6 bases removed from V and 7 bases from J, the gap between germline ends came to 15 bases.

V usage is TRBV2 and J usage is TRBJ2-2; D is possibly TRBD1 or TRBD2 (6 bases each). Germline CDR1 SNHLY, CDR2 FYNNEI. V shed 7 bases and J shed 5 bases, with 11 bases lying between them. The CDR3 has 13 amino acids. In DNA, the CDR3 is TGTGCCAGCACGGGGGCGCGGACCGGGGAGCTGTTTTTT. This codes for CASTGARTGELFF. Looking up the rest from reference TRBV2 and TRBJ2-2 gives the full variable domain: EPEVTQTPSHQVTQMGQEVILRCVPISNHLYFYWYRQILGQKVEFLVSFYNNEISEKSEIFDDQFSVERPDGSNFTLKIRSTKLEDSAMYFCASTGARTGELFFGEGSRLTVL.

The chain couples TRBV29-1 to TRBJ1-2, with D possibly TRBD1 on 5 matching bases. Germline lookup yields CDR1 SQVTM and CDR2 ANQGSEA. The ends were cut back, 6 bases at V and 2 bases at J, with 16 bases in the middle. CDR3 size: 14 residues. CDR3 region: CSVLGEDRNYGYTF. DNA of the CDR3: TGCAGCGTCTTGGGGGAAGACAGAAACTATGGCTACACCTTC.

The table lists this clonotype with a few counts. This sequence joins TRBV29-1 and TRBJ2-7; 8 bases map to TRBD1. Trimming at V came to 6 bases and at J to 0 bases, leaving 10 bases not matched to a gene. The CDR3 has 15 residues. In germline, CDR1 is SQVTM, CDR2 ANQGSEA. The CDR3 sequence: CSVSRRQGASYEQYF. CDR3 nucleotide sequence: TGCAGCGTGTCAAGGAGGCAGGGGGCCTCCTACGAGCAGTACTTC.